This T cell receptor (beta chain) was recovered during a study of cytomegalovirus exposure and HLA in healthy donors. 60 Vbeta and 13 Jbeta primers were used in PCR. Sequencing used immunoSEQ multiplex PCR; TCRdb keeps in-frame clones, though not all of them. The sample lists roughly 100,000 clones, 65% to 85% seen once, with approximately 2.6% in the top ten. Study-wide points: The majority of TCR sequences were rare, yet some public TCRs appeared in many donors. According to an earlier analysis, most TCR beta V segments yielded productive rearrangements about 90% or about 30% of the time.

This CDR3 contains 18 residues. V lost 1 base and J lost 8; bases outside the gene matches: 16. In germline, CDR1 is SGHDT, CDR2 YYEEEE. Note on this clone: Its antigen is not identified.

The sample comprised PBMCs. The clonotype was recovered from a male donor in good health and CMV-seropositive. The chain employs TRBV5-6 and TRBJ2-1; TRBD2 matches 9 bases. The CDR3 DNA follows: TGTGCCAGCAGCTTGTGGAGGATGGATAGCGGGAGAGGAGATGAGCAGTTCTTC. This sequence encodes CASSLWRMDSGRGDEQFF.